This TCR beta chain is from a study of T cell repertoires in cytomegalovirus infection. About the research overall: Indicated by public TCR beta signatures were CMV infection and matching HLA type.

Germline assignment: CDR1 LNHNV and CDR2 YYDKDF (reference sequence). V lost 1 base to trimming and J lost 6 bases, with 17 bases between them. The CDR3 is 16 amino acids. TCRdb redid the calling of the reads with MiXCR, one entry per CDR3 protein. The sample carries 830,000 or so distinct CDR3 sequences, roughly 33% recorded once. This clonotype was found a few times. Its matching antigen is unknown. The gene calls are TRBV15 and TRBJ2-3, with D possibly matching TRBD2 (5 bases). The input for sequencing was cultured CD8+ T cells from PBMCs, taken from culture after CMV antigen stimulation. This TCR came from a human donor in good health (CMV status not recorded). Some clones in this sample may be carry-over from other donors' samples. This CDR3 is CATSRGGPTRADTQYF. The CDR3 DNA follows: TGTGCCACCAGCAGAGGAGGGCCTACAAGGGCCGATACGCAGTATTTT.